Reported below is one T cell receptor (beta chain). This receptor's antigen is unknown. Its ends do not fully match the called genes, so a read error is possible. In total, about 650 healthy bone marrow donors made up the cohort. Cohort members were all nominally healthy when sampled, although unrecorded immune exposures were likely present. The donor tested CMV seronegative and was one of the 352 seronegative cohort members. Each donor provided a peripheral blood sample, and peripheral blood mononuclear cells were used for TCR beta sequencing. Genomic DNA extraction from the blood cell samples was performed with the Qiagen DNeasy Blood Extraction Kit. The data are from a study of cytomegalovirus exposure and HLA in healthy donors (dated by TCRdb to 2017 to 2019). About the full investigation: An earlier analysis of roughly 500 of the donors reported 250 to 300 Gb of sequence data and 117 million unique TCR beta sequences from 150 million to 200 million T cells. The study combined high-throughput TCR immunosequencing, statistical association of individual TCRs with disease status, and machine learning to predict cytomegalovirus infection status. To study patterns of TCR occurrence, a later analysis re-analyzed previously published TCR beta repertoires from hundreds of donors and added high-resolution HLA genotyping. The study aimed to test whether signatures of past pathogen exposure could be identified by cataloging public T cell receptors. In addition to the first cohort of hundreds of subjects, a separate validation cohort of 130 or so different subjects was used. Rather than using new phenotypic data, the later analysis identified candidate immune exposures from TCR beta sequences and from how often those sequences occurred across donors. An early release that covered 500 to 800 HLA-typed donors contained about 300 gigabases of sequencing data and roughly 84 million unique TCR sequences. Both class I and class II loci were covered by HLA typing, at four-digit resolution. On average, around 200,000 unique TCR beta nucleotide sequences were sequenced per donor among some 430 genotyped donors of the cohort, with approximately 18% of those sequences being non-productive. All discovery cohort repertoires had been generated on a single sequencing platform. Among the roughly 370 genotyped donors, around 81% belonged to the genetic ancestry cluster associated with self-reported Caucasian donors. Donor age, sex, ethnicity and CMV serostatus were collected together with the repertoire data. The T cell repertoires of around 670 subjects were profiled by immunosequencing and related to cytomegalovirus serostatus. Typing coverage varied by locus: about 629-630 donors for A, B, C, DRB1 and DQB1; roughly 560 for DQA1; some 610 for DPA1; some 470 for DPB1. A few DR-DQ haplotypes were handled as single units for association and clustering because linkage in the cohort was strong. To decide whether each TCR beta V gene segment behaved as functional or pseudogenic, an earlier analysis of some 600 of the donors relied on high-throughput TCR beta sequencing. Genome-wide SNP genotypes for about 65% of the 666 donors were used in a later genetic analysis, which treated that subset as a discovery cohort. What the authors observed across the whole study: A later genetic analysis reported fewer N-insertions in productive TCRs among donors in an Asian-associated ancestry cluster than the approximately 670-donor mean. At a false discovery rate of 0.05, a later analysis linked approximately 18,000 TCR beta sequences to specific HLA alleles. In a later analysis, TCR association rates were found to vary across HLA loci, with the most associated TCRs seen for DRB1 alleles and the fewest for HLA-C alleles. The 87-base-pair reads could not distinguish some IMGT-functional V segments, including TRBV6-2 and TRBV6-3, so those segments were excluded. Correlated functional status among segregating V segments might be attributable to linkage disequilibrium, but an unknown experimental factor could not be ruled out. Three of the identified cytomegalovirus-associated TCR beta chains were confirmed in vitro to be specific for cytomegalovirus antigens. A further reported finding was that TCR beta sequences accurately predicted the HLA-A and HLA-B alleles for most subjects in the first cohort. When HLA alleles, especially DR and DQ, strongly co-occurred, TCR associations were difficult to assign to individual alleles. A later analysis reported that several top co-occurrence clusters appeared linked to parvovirus B19, influenza, CMV and Epstein-Barr virus. Immune exposure information for the cohort was limited to CMV serostatus. A cluster of highly shared sequence variants was judged likely to be a technical artifact of the sequencing pipeline. Most TCR sequences were observed very rarely across donors, whereas some public TCRs were present in many individuals. Sequencing depth was assumed to be roughly uniform across donors in the presence/absence analyses, though that assumption may not hold. In an earlier analysis of more than 450 of the donors, most TCR beta V segments were observed in productive rearrangements about 90% or about 30% of the time, broadly matching IMGT annotations. The study listed 164 TCR beta chains as associated with cytomegalovirus. HLA typing was unavailable for some donors at each locus, so association tests used only the typed subset. Because counts were too low, 15 to 20 rarely observed V segments, including chromosome 9 orphons, were left out of the earlier analysis of a few hundred of the donors. Most CMV-associated TCR beta chains appeared to be HLA-restricted in a later analysis, and the HLA associations seemed to be driven largely by CMV exposure. The cohort was sequenced for TCR beta chains only, and without alpha or paired-chain data the features that could be detected were limited. A later genetic analysis associated a missense DCLRE1C variant with V-gene and J-gene trimming of TCR beta chains, and an independent cohort replicated the association. It was suggested by the authors that the approach could potentially be generalized to other disease states and immunological phenotypes. Cytomegalovirus status was reported to be diagnosed by the classifier with high specificity and sensitivity in both the original and validation cohorts. A later analysis found that HLA-associated TCR beta chains were more clonally expanded and had lower generation probabilities than equally common non-associated chains.

The library relied on the immunoSEQ multiplex PCR assay. The multiplex PCR relied on a mix of 60 forward primers for TCR Vbeta segments and 13 reverse primers for TCR Jbeta segments. Amplification of the CDR3 region of rearranged TCR beta genes was performed with a multiplex PCR assay on genomic DNA. The amplified TCR beta libraries were sequenced on the Illumina HiSeq System as 87-base-pair reads. Processing in the source paper ran as follows. A later analysis tallied 75 million to 95 million unique TCR beta chains across the 666 repertoires, and some 12 million of those chains were shared by two or more donors. To remove PCR and sequencing errors, raw reads were error-corrected and collapsed into unique sequences using a nearest-neighbor algorithm that merged closely related sequences. To assign V, D and J gene segments, CDR3 sequences were aligned to IMGT reference sequences. For a sequence to be retained, a match of at least six nucleotides to both a V gene segment and a J gene segment was required. Rearrangements were classified as productive when the CDR3 lacked stop codons and remained in frame with V and J, and all other rearrangements were classified as non-productive. Following IMGT convention, CDR3 was defined as the stretch from the second conserved V-encoded cysteine up to the conserved J-encoded phenylalanine. The earlier analysis of 587 of the donors excluded any sequence lacking an unambiguous match to a single V gene segment. In an earlier analysis of roughly 600 of the donors, a V segment was called functional when productive rearrangements were above 56.7%, and segregating when the standard deviation between donors exceeded 5%. A statistical classification framework was built to diagnose cytomegalovirus status from the catalog of TCR beta chain sequences. A later analysis assigned V and J genes by comparing TCR nucleotide sequences with IMGT/GENE-DB human TR gene sequences. In a later analysis, CDR3 sequences and most-parsimonious VDJ recombination scenarios were assigned using the TCRdist pipeline. In a later analysis, each TCR beta chain was defined by its CDR3 amino acid sequence together with its V-gene family, and reads lacking a unique V-gene family were excluded. In a later analysis, 500 to 650 highly shared, low-generation-probability nucleotide sequences were removed to address suspected cross-contamination and a sequencing artifact. In a later analysis, a clonal expansion index for each public chain was calculated from normalized within-repertoire ranks of inferred template counts. Generation probabilities in a later analysis came from a VDJ recombination model fitted to out-of-frame rearrangements, and those results were checked against IGoR. A later analysis scored TCR-TCR, TCR-HLA and TCR-CMV co-occurrence with hypergeometric tests, applying a repertoire-size bias correction to TCR pairs. False discovery rates were estimated in a later analysis by permuting HLA or CMV assignments 20 times. A later analysis grouped co-occurring TCRs with DBSCAN, adding TCRdist sequence similarity when clustering within HLA-allele-positive subsets. Repertoires with fewer than 30,000 or more than 120,000 public chains were left out of co-occurrence clustering, as were five repertoires with anomalous nucleotide sharing. The table was pulled from immuneACCESS by TCRdb, which kept in-frame rearrangements only. Such tables lose some clones; where checked, under half of the loss comes from unresolved V genes, and the rest has no known cause. V and J calls and clone size are as listed in that table; D and trimming were resolved from the DNA. This sample is represented by 100,000 to 150,000 clones; approximately 75% of them were singletons. Jointly, the top ten make up roughly 3.5% of the sample.

The germline V gene (reference sequence) sets CDR1 to SSHAT and CDR2 to FNYEAQ. Counted from cysteine to phenylalanine, this CDR3 has 11 amino acids. Only the CDR3 part of the read is kept: 33 bases, read in frame from the first base. The rearrangement combines TRBV7-7 with TRBJ2-7; tentative D gene TRBD2, with 6 bases matching. This sequence was found in a woman aged 45-60 years in good health and CMV-seronegative. Sequencing was carried out using PBMCs. The CDR3 protein sequence reads: CASSSGDEQYF. The DNA reads TGTGCTAGCAGCTCGGGAGACGAGCAGTACTTC.